These 22 T cell receptor beta chains share one sample of origin, sequenced in a study of response to subunit inactivated influenza vaccine. Each CDR3 protein is one row after TCRdb ran MiXCR on the RT-PCR reads. Among 500,000 to 650,000 distinct CDR3 sequences, about 7.6% were seen once, and the ten largest hold 10% to 15%. This sample comprised PBMCs from blood, obtained roughly 24 months after vaccination. The receptors originated from a man aged 50-75 years who received an inactivated influenza vaccine.

The chain is built from TRBV28 and TRBJ2-1; maybe TRBD2 (5 bases). Germline V CDR1 and CDR2: MDHEN, SYDVKM. The CDR3 is made up of 15 amino acids. Trimming shortened V by 6 bases and J by 5 bases, and 17 bases separated the two germline ends. CDR3 protein: CASRETGFRNNEQFF. In DNA form, the CDR3 reads TGTGCCAGCAGAGAGACGGGATTTAGGAACAATGAGCAGTTCTTC.

The sample holds many counts of this clonotype. The rearrangement links TRBV10-3 to TRBJ2-2; D might be TRBD1 or TRBD2, each matching 5 bases. Germline lookup yields CDR1 ENHRY and CDR2 SYGVKD. V was cut by 0 bases and J by 4 bases, with 18 bases left in between. The CDR3 loop spans 18 amino acids. CDR3 sequence: CAISESRTGGIGTGELFF. As DNA, the CDR3 is TGTGCCATCAGTGAGTCGAGAACTGGGGGTATAGGCACCGGGGAGCTGTTTTTT.

The J gene is TRBJ2-7, the V gene TRBV20-1; tentatively, D is TRBD2 (5 bases). Germline CDR1 and CDR2: DFQATT and SNEGSKA (reference sequence). The V gene lost 1 base and the J gene lost 3 bases, with 13 bases spanning the gap. The CDR3 covers 14 residues. CDR3 region: CSARAGLTDYEQYF. In nucleotides, the CDR3 is TGCAGTGCTAGAGCTGGACTGACGGACTACGAGCAGTACTTC.

The rearrangement links TRBV4-3 to TRBJ2-2; D remains ambiguous. Germline V lookup: CDR1 LGHNA, CDR2 YSLEER. This CDR3 is 14 amino acids long. Trimming removed 0 bases at V and 4 bases at J, with 6 bases between. CDR3 nucleotides: TGCGCCAGCAGCCAAGACCCCACCACCGGGGAGCTGTTTTTT. This codes for CASSQDPTTGELFF.

This clonotype was observed at least ten times. The gene calls are TRBV11-1 and TRBJ2-1; TRBD1 agrees at 8 bases. This CDR3 contains 12 residues. The junction had 2 bases not matched to a gene; V was cut back by 4 bases and J by 9 bases. Germline assignment: CDR1 SGHAT and CDR2 FQDESV (reference sequence). This CDR3 reads CASSSTGVEQFF. The CDR3 DNA sequence: TGTGCCAGCAGCTCGACAGGGGTTGAGCAGTTCTTC.

This clonotype showed up many times. DNA for the CDR3: TGTGCCACCAGCAGAGATTGGGGGCCAGATACGCAGTATTTT. Amino acid sequence: CATSRDWGPDTQYF. V and J are TRBV15 and TRBJ2-3; a possible D gene is TRBD1 (6 bases). Trimming removed 0 bases from V and 4 bases from J, with 8 bases in between. Per germline, CDR1 LNHNV and CDR2 YYDKDF (reference sequence). CDR3 size: 14 residues.

The rearrangement joins TRBV6-5 to TRBJ2-2, with 10 bases that match TRBD2. The CDR3 sequence is 17 residues long. V dropped 2 bases and J dropped 0; count of bases not matched to a gene: 3. Germline lookup yields CDR1 MNHEY and CDR2 SVGAGI. CDR3 bases: TGTGCCAGCAGTTACCGTGGACTAGCGGCGAACACCGGGGAGCTGTTTTTT. It codes for CASSYRGLAANTGELFF.

This clonotype came up a few times. This chain uses TRBV5-1 with TRBJ2-1; weak D call: TRBD1 (6 bases). The CDR3 totals 14 residues. Germline V CDR1 and CDR2: SGHRS, YFSETQ. Between the trimmed V and J ends, which lost 2 bases and 5 bases, there was a span of 11 bases. The CDR3 DNA sequence: TGCGCCAGCAGCTTTACCGGGACAAACAATGAGCAGTTCTTC. The encoded protein is CASSFTGTNNEQFF.

Ten or more counts support this clonotype. CDR3 bases: TGCAGCGTGGAACTAGCGGGAGTAGGAAATGAGCAGTTCTTC. Protein sequence: CSVELAGVGNEQFF. This chain joins TRBV29-1 and TRBJ2-1; 11 bases are shared with TRBD2. V lost 6 bases to trimming and J lost 7 bases; unmatched junction nucleotides: 8. There are 14 residues in the CDR3. Germline lookup yields CDR1 SQVTM and CDR2 ANQGSEA.

V and J are TRBV27 and TRBJ2-1; D may be TRBD1 or TRBD2 (5 bases each). The V and J ends lost 6 bases and 0 bases respectively, with 12 bases between them. CDR1 and CDR2 (germline): MNHEY, SMNVEV (reference sequence). CDR3 length: 15 amino acids. The CDR3 region is CASRLGTYSYNEQFF. The CDR3, as DNA: TGTGCCAGCAGATTGGGGACCTACTCCTACAATGAGCAGTTCTTC.

This sequence joins TRBV4-1 and TRBJ1-1; a weak D match, TRBD1 (5 bases). CDR3 length: 15 residues. Germline V gene lookup returns CDR1 MGHRA and CDR2 YSYEKL. Trimming removed 1 base from V and 1 base from J, with 10 bases in between. The CDR3 reads CASSQGPGRNTEAFF. The DNA of the CDR3 is TGCGCCAGCAGCCAAGGTCCGGGACGGAACACTGAAGCTTTCTTT.

This clonotype was counted ten times or more. DNA of the CDR3: TGTGCCAGCAGAGGACAGGGGGCTGACGGGGAGCTGTTTTTT. It specifies CASRGQGADGELFF. The chain employs TRBV28 and TRBJ2-2; 11 nucleotides align to TRBD1. The V segment lost 6 bases and the J segment 7 bases; nucleotides outside the gene matches: 4. In germline, CDR1 is MDHEN, CDR2 SYDVKM. The CDR3 totals 14 residues.

The CDR3 sequence: CASTGGPFLGEQFF. In nucleotides, the CDR3 is TGTGCCAGTACGGGAGGGCCATTCCTTGGTGAGCAGTTCTTC. The chain links TRBV19 to TRBJ2-1, with 8 bases lining up with TRBD2. V trimming: 7 bases; J trimming: 9 bases; junction bases outside the gene matches: 11. CDR1 LNHDA and CDR2 SQIVND come from the germline V gene (reference sequence). The CDR3 has 14 residues.

This clonotype was found many times. The V gene is TRBV12-3 or TRBV12-4, the J gene TRBJ1-4; no reliable D call. Trimming shortened V by 7 bases and J by 8 bases, and 11 bases separated the two germline ends. This CDR3 is 12 amino acids long. CDR3 DNA sequence: TGTGCCAGCACGGGATTGGAGGAAAAACTGTTTTTT. Encoded protein: CASTGLEEKLFF.

The chain couples TRBV20-1 to TRBJ2-7; D possibly matches TRBD1 or TRBD2 (6 bases each). Germline loops: CDR1 DFQATT, CDR2 SNEGSKA (reference sequence). The CDR3 spans 16 residues. V lost 0 bases and J 4 bases, leaving 19 bases between the germline ends. The CDR3 loop is CSARDLGGHFRYEQYF. The DNA for the CDR3 is TGCAGTGCTAGAGATCTGGGGGGCCATTTTCGGTACGAGCAGTACTTC.

The chain couples TRBV5-1 to TRBJ2-3, with a tentative D call TRBD2 (5 bases). The V gene's germline CDR1 is SGHRS and CDR2 YFSETQ. CDR3 length equals 16 residues. The germline V and J ends were trimmed by 4 bases and 0 bases, with 15 bases remaining between them. The CDR3 region is CASSNPRGASTDTQYF. CDR3 DNA: TGCGCCAGCAGCAACCCCCGGGGTGCTAGCACAGATACGCAGTATTTT.

This clonotype occurred a few times. The rearrangement joins TRBV3-1 to TRBJ2-7; 16 bases fit TRBD2. Per germline, CDR1 LGHDT and CDR2 YNNKEL (reference sequence). The ends lost 4 bases at V and 4 bases at J; junction bases unmatched: 4. The CDR3 covers 16 residues. The CDR3 reads CASSPRGLAGGYEQYF. The CDR3 DNA follows: TGTGCCAGCAGCCCGCGGGGACTAGCGGGAGGGTACGAGCAGTACTTC.

There are many counts of this clonotype. The rearrangement uses TRBV28 and TRBJ2-1; 7 bases align to TRBD1. The length of the CDR3 is 12 residues. The V segment lost 5 bases and the J segment 16 bases; nucleotides outside the gene matches: 11. CDR1 is MDHEN, CDR2 SYDVKM, per germline. In DNA form, the CDR3 reads TGTGCCAGCAGTCCCCTGAGGGGGCTTCGATTCTTC. It is translated as CASSPLRGLRFF.

This clonotype was picked up a small number of times. The J gene is TRBJ2-1, the V gene TRBV27; 10 nucleotides align to TRBD2. V gave up 5 bases and J gave up 9 bases; unmatched junction bases: 10. CDR3 size: 15 residues. Germline loops: CDR1 MNHEY, CDR2 SMNVEV (reference sequence). The DNA of the CDR3 is TGTGCCAGCAGTCCAACTAGCGGGACGCTATCTGAGCAGTTCTTC. Its translation is CASSPTSGTLSEQFF.

This clonotype was counted many times. The chain carries TRBV12-3 or TRBV12-4 and TRBJ1-1, with 9 bases fitting TRBD1. The CDR3 contains 14 residues. V trimming: 8 bases; J trimming: 4 bases; junction bases outside the gene matches: 8. DNA of the CDR3: TGTGCCAGCCATAAGTGGGACAGGGTCACTGAAGCTTTCTTT. It is translated as CASHKWDRVTEAFF.

This clonotype was seen ten or more times. This chain links TRBV12-3 or TRBV12-4 with TRBJ2-3; D remains unclear. Trimming removed 8 bases at V and 0 bases at J, with 9 bases between. The CDR3 loop spans 13 amino acids. This CDR3 is CASHRSSTDTQYF. The CDR3 DNA reads as TGTGCCAGCCACCGAAGTAGCACAGATACGCAGTATTTT.

This clonotype showed up just a few times. The chain carries TRBV7-2 and TRBJ2-7; no clear D gene. Germline-derived CDR1 and CDR2 are SGHTA and FQGNSA. This CDR3 contains 14 residues. V was pared by 5 bases and J by 0 bases, with 11 bases between. The CDR3 sequence is CASSPRWGSYEQYF. In nucleotides, the CDR3 is TGTGCCAGCAGCCCCAGGTGGGGCTCCTACGAGCAGTACTTC.